This TCR beta chain was found in a study of T cells in localized non-small cell lung cancer. The trim removed 6 bases at V and 2 bases at J, leaving 4 bases unmatched. The germline V gene encodes CDR1 MNHNY and CDR2 SVGAGI (reference sequence). The CDR3 sequence is 15 residues long. Study results and limitations: Tumor trailed uninvolved adjacent lung in T cell clonality, which peaked there. In adjacent lung, a median roughly 56 of the top 100 tumor clones were found.

About this clone itself: Its specificity is unknown.

Clones were sequenced by immunoSEQ multiplex PCR, and TCRdb holds only the in-frame ones, with some missing. The sample comprises roughly 58,000 clones, roughly 76% of which are singletons, and approximately 4.5% rests with the top ten. The source material was PBMCs, sampled before any cancer treatment. This TCR came from a man aged 35-75 years with stage II lung adenocarcinoma. V and J are TRBV6-6 and TRBJ2-6, with 7 bases fitting TRBD1. The DNA for the CDR3 is TGTGCCAGCAGCGTTACAGGGGCTGGGGCCAACGTCCTGACTTTC. Translating gives CASSVTGAGANVLTF.